The 7 T cell receptor beta chains reported below all come from one sample, sequenced in a study of cytomegalovirus exposure and HLA in healthy donors. In the PCR, 60 Vbeta and 13 Jbeta primers were used. Sequenced by immunoSEQ multiplex PCR; TCRdb stores in-frame clones only, minus some. The data contain 150,000 to 200,000 clones, under 70% of them singletons. The sequenced sample consisted of PBMCs. Receptors originate from a man aged 25-40 years in good health and CMV-seropositive.

J is TRBJ2-7 and V is TRBV27, with 12 nucleotides matching TRBD2. The CDR3 spans 15 residues. Germline V gene data show CDR1 as MNHEY and CDR2 as SMNVEV (reference sequence). The trim removed 4 bases at V and 3 bases at J, leaving 4 bases unmatched. In nucleotides, the CDR3 is TGTGCCAGCAGTTGGACTAGCGGGACAGGCTACGAGCAGTACTTC. Translating it yields CASSWTSGTGYEQYF.

This clone was recorded once. The chain links TRBV30 to TRBJ2-1; 14 bases are shared with TRBD2. The germline V gene has CDR1 GTSNPN and CDR2 SVGIG (reference sequence). The junction had 5 bases not matched to a gene; V was cut back by 0 bases and J by 7 bases. CDR3 size: 16 residues. CDR3 nucleotides: TGTGCCTGGAGTGTACCGGGACTAGCGGGAGTGAATGAGCAGTTCTTC. It yields the protein CAWSVPGLAGVNEQFF.

This clone has a handful of counts. This rearrangement joins TRBV6-1 to TRBJ2-3; 8 bases fit TRBD2. J gave up 13 bases and V 1 base, and 7 bases lay outside the gene matches. The CDR3 extends over 13 amino acids. CDR1 is MNHNS and CDR2 is SASEGT in the germline V gene. The CDR3 sequence is CASSEGGLVLKYF. In DNA, the CDR3 is TGTGCCAGCAGTGAAGGGGGACTAGTGTTAAAGTATTTT.

This clone was counted only a few times. The chain is built from TRBV4-1 and TRBJ2-7; weak D call: TRBD1 (5 bases). The CDR3 extends over 16 amino acids. V was shortened by 0 bases and J by 3 bases, with 15 bases between the two germline ends. Germline values: CDR1 MGHRA, CDR2 YSYEKL. The CDR3 protein is CASSQDPSDRYYEQYF. Here the CDR3 DNA reads TGCGCCAGCAGCCAAGATCCTTCAGACAGATACTACGAGCAGTACTTC.

With respect to this clone: The same CDR3 arises from other DNA sequences in this sample as well. This chain connects TRBV19 to TRBJ1-5; D ambiguous. This CDR3 is built from 15 residues. From germline, CDR1 is LNHDA and CDR2 SQIVND (reference sequence). V was shortened by 4 bases and J by 0 bases, with 10 bases between the two germline ends. The CDR3 DNA reads TGTGCCAGTAGTAGTACGGGTTATAGCAATCAGCCCCAGCATTTT. Translation: CASSSTGYSNQPQHF.

The chain is built from TRBV7-9 and TRBJ2-2; TRBD2 agrees at 11 bases. J gave up 4 bases and V 2 bases, and 6 bases lay outside the gene matches. Germline V CDR1 and CDR2: SEHNR, FQNEAQ (reference sequence). There are 17 residues in the CDR3. CDR3 region: CASSLSGTSGLTGELFF. CDR3 nucleotides: TGTGCCAGCAGCTTATCCGGGACTAGCGGCCTCACCGGGGAGCTGTTTTTT.

The chain carries TRBV19 and TRBJ2-5, with D possibly matching TRBD2 (6 bases). With the DNA end fitting TRBJ2-7 better, the J assignment may be wrong. CDR3 length equals 14 residues. Germline CDR1 is LNHDA and CDR2 is SQIVND (reference sequence). This CDR3 reads CASSSPGAPHEQYF. DNA of the CDR3: TGTGCCAGTAGTAGCCCGGGAGCCCCCCACGAGCAGTACTTC.